This T cell receptor beta chain is drawn from a study of cytomegalovirus exposure and HLA in healthy donors (dated by TCRdb to the late 2010s). For the study in its entirety: An earlier analysis of roughly 500 of the donors reported 250 to 350 Gb of sequence data and 117 million unique TCR beta sequences from 150 million to 200 million T cells. An early release that covered more than 550 HLA-typed donors contained approximately 300 gigabases of sequencing data and around 80 million unique TCR sequences. Both class I and class II loci were covered by HLA typing, at four-digit resolution. To predict cytomegalovirus infection status, the study brought together high-throughput TCR immunosequencing, statistical association of individual TCRs with disease status, and machine learning. Donor age, sex, ethnicity and CMV serostatus were compiled together with the repertoire data. The study was designed to test whether signatures of past pathogen exposure could be identified by cataloging public T cell receptors. Among around 400 genotyped donors of the cohort, an average of approximately 230,000 unique TCR beta nucleotide sequences were sequenced per donor, 15% to 20% of them non-productive. The number of donors typed differed by locus, with about 629-640 for A, B, C, DRB1 and DQB1, 522 for DQA1, over 600 for DPA1, and around 430 for DPB1. A later analysis re-examined previously published TCR beta repertoires from 500 to 700 donors and added high-resolution HLA genotyping to investigate patterns of TCR occurrence. The genetic ancestry cluster associated with self-reported Caucasian donors included 81% of the roughly 390 genotyped donors. Every discovery cohort repertoire had been produced on one sequencing platform. Besides the first cohort of some 670 subjects, a separate validation cohort made up of some 110 different subjects was used. In an earlier analysis of several hundred of the donors, high-throughput TCR beta sequencing was used to judge whether each TCR beta V gene segment behaved as functional or pseudogenic. The T cell repertoires of 666 subjects were profiled by immunosequencing and related to cytomegalovirus serostatus. Genome-wide SNP genotypes for about three fifths of the roughly 670 donors were used in a later genetic analysis, which treated that subset as a discovery cohort. The later analysis used no new phenotypic data to find candidate immune exposures, relying instead on TCR beta sequences and their occurrence across donors. Because of strong linkage in the cohort, a handful of DR-DQ haplotypes were treated as single units for association and clustering. The paper's findings and limits, for the study overall: A later analysis associated some 17,000 TCR beta sequences with specific HLA alleles at a false discovery rate of 0.05. In vitro tests confirmed that a few of the cytomegalovirus-associated TCR beta chains recognize cytomegalovirus antigens. A further reported finding was that TCR beta sequences accurately predicted the HLA-A and HLA-B alleles for most subjects in the first cohort. For the cohort, immune exposure information was limited to CMV serostatus. Sequencing depth was assumed to be roughly uniform across donors in the presence/absence analyses, though that assumption may not hold. Some IMGT-functional V segments, including TRBV6-2 and TRBV6-3, could not be told apart with the 87-base-pair reads, so those segments were excluded. An association between a missense DCLRE1C variant and V-gene and J-gene trimming of TCR beta chains was found in a later genetic analysis and replicated in an independent cohort. A later analysis found that TCR association rates varied across HLA loci, with DRB1 alleles showing the most associated TCRs and HLA-C alleles the fewest. According to a later genetic analysis, donors in an Asian-associated ancestry cluster had fewer N-insertions in productive TCRs than the approximately 710-donor mean. It was suggested by the authors that the approach could potentially be generalized to other disease states and immunological phenotypes. A later analysis found that most CMV-associated TCR beta chains appeared HLA-restricted, with HLA associations seemingly driven largely by CMV exposure. A cluster of highly shared sequence variants was judged likely to be a technical artifact of the sequencing pipeline. In a later analysis, HLA-associated TCR beta chains showed more clonal expansion and lower generation probabilities than non-associated chains that were equally common. When HLA alleles, especially DR and DQ, strongly co-occurred, attributing TCR associations to individual alleles was difficult. The study gave a list of about 160 TCR beta chains associated with cytomegalovirus. Because counts were too low, 15 to 20 rarely observed V segments, including chromosome 9 orphons, were excluded from the earlier analysis of fewer than 650 of the donors. Because HLA typing was missing for some donors at each locus, association tests included only the typed subset. Most TCR sequences were observed very rarely across donors, whereas some public TCRs were present in many individuals. In both the original and validation cohorts, the classifier was reported to diagnose cytomegalovirus status with high specificity and sensitivity. In this cohort, only TCR beta chains were sequenced, and detectable features were limited by the absence of alpha or paired-chain data. In an earlier analysis of some 500 of the donors, most TCR beta V segments were observed in productive rearrangements about 87% or about 30% of the time, broadly matching IMGT annotations. Correlated functional status among segregating V segments might be attributable to linkage disequilibrium, but an unknown experimental factor could not be ruled out. In a later analysis, several top co-occurrence clusters were reported to appear linked to parvovirus B19, influenza, CMV and Epstein-Barr virus.

CDR1 WNHNN and CDR2 SYGVQD were looked up in the germline V gene (reference sequence). Including cysteine and phenylalanine, the CDR3 has 14 amino acids. Only CDR3 DNA is held: 42 bases, read in frame from base 1. Ends trimmed: V by 3 bases, J by 6 bases; bases unmatched to a gene: 4. In total, roughly 710 healthy bone marrow donors made up the cohort. At the time of sampling, every cohort member was nominally healthy, though immune exposures that went unrecorded were likely present. The donor was CMV seropositive and belonged to the group of over 250 seropositive cohort members. A peripheral blood sample was collected from each donor, and TCR beta sequencing was performed on peripheral blood mononuclear cells. The Qiagen DNeasy Blood Extraction Kit was used to extract genomic DNA from the blood cell samples. For this clone: The antigen it recognizes is unknown. Per-base qualities were not stored, and no clone one base away is much larger.

Library generation was performed with the immunoSEQ multiplex PCR assay. The multiplex PCR relied on a mix of 60 forward primers for TCR Vbeta segments and 13 reverse primers for TCR Jbeta segments. The CDR3 region of rearranged TCR beta genes was amplified from genomic DNA with a multiplex PCR assay. The amplified TCR beta libraries were sequenced on the Illumina HiSeq System as 87-base-pair reads. Concerning the study's data processing: A later analysis counted 65 million to 90 million unique TCR beta chains across the 550 to 700 repertoires, and about 10 million of these chains were shared by at least two donors. Raw reads were error-corrected and collapsed into unique sequences by a nearest-neighbor algorithm in which closely related sequences were merged to remove PCR and sequencing errors. V, D and J gene segments were assigned by aligning CDR3 sequences to IMGT reference sequences. Each retained sequence needed at least a six-nucleotide match to both a V gene segment and a J gene segment. Rearrangements were called productive when the CDR3 lacked stop codons and stayed in frame with V and J; all others were non-productive. CDR3 was defined according to IMGT convention as the region running from the second conserved V-encoded cysteine to the conserved J-encoded phenylalanine. Sequences without an unambiguous match to a single V gene segment were excluded from the earlier analysis of over 500 of the donors. In an earlier analysis of some 590 of the donors, V segments were called functional above 56.7% productive rearrangements and were called segregating when the between-donor standard deviation exceeded 5%. A statistical classification framework was built to diagnose cytomegalovirus status from the catalog of TCR beta chain sequences. In a later analysis, TCR nucleotide sequences were compared against IMGT/GENE-DB human TR gene sequences so that V and J genes could be assigned. Using the TCRdist pipeline, a later analysis assigned CDR3 sequences along with most-parsimonious VDJ recombination scenarios. A later analysis defined each TCR beta chain by its CDR3 amino acid sequence plus V-gene family, and excluded reads lacking a unique V-gene family. In a later analysis, fewer than 650 highly shared, low-generation-probability nucleotide sequences were removed to address suspected cross-contamination and a sequencing artifact. In a later analysis, a clonal expansion index for each public chain was calculated from normalized within-repertoire ranks of inferred template counts. In a later analysis, generation probabilities were computed using a VDJ recombination model fitted to out-of-frame rearrangements, and the results were checked against IGoR. In a later analysis, TCR-TCR, TCR-HLA and TCR-CMV co-occurrence was scored with hypergeometric tests, and a repertoire-size bias correction was applied to TCR pairs. To estimate false discovery rates, a later analysis permuted the HLA or CMV assignments 20 times. In a later analysis, co-occurring TCRs were grouped using DBSCAN, and TCRdist sequence similarity was added for clustering within HLA-allele-positive subsets. Co-occurrence clustering excluded repertoires with fewer than 30,000 or more than 120,000 public chains, plus five with anomalous nucleotide sharing. Not all clones reach the TCRdb copy of this immuneACCESS table, which keeps in-frame sequences only. Checked studies attribute under half of the gap to unresolved V genes and leave the rest unexplained. That table is the source of V, J and clone size, and D and trimming were worked out from the DNA. The table for this sample lists some 170,000 clones; around 81% of them were counted only once. The leading ten clones occupy 4.9% of the sample.

The chain is made from TRBV10-1 and TRBJ2-1, with TRBD2 identical over 8 junction bases. The sequencing sample was made of PBMCs. The clonotype comes from a woman aged 18-35 years in good health and CMV-seropositive. The CDR3 region: CASSDRGGFNEQFF. The sequence in DNA is TGCGCCAGCAGTGACCGGGGGGGCTTCAATGAGCAGTTCTTC.